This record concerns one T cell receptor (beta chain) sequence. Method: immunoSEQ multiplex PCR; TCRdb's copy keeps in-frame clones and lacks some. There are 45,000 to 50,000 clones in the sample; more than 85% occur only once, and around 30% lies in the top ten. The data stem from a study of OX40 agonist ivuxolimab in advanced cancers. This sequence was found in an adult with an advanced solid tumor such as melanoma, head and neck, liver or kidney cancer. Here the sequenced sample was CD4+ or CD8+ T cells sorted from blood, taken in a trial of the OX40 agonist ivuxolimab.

The CDR3 DNA sequence: TGTGCCAGCAGTGGTTGGGCTGCCGGGGTCACCGGGGAGCTGTTTTTT. Its translation: CASSGWAAGVTGELFF. This chain joins TRBV6-1 and TRBJ2-2; D may be TRBD2 (5 bases). Looked up from germline, CDR1 is MNHNS and CDR2 is SASEGT. The V gene lost 4 bases and the J gene lost 4 bases, with 16 bases spanning the gap. CDR3 size: 16 residues.